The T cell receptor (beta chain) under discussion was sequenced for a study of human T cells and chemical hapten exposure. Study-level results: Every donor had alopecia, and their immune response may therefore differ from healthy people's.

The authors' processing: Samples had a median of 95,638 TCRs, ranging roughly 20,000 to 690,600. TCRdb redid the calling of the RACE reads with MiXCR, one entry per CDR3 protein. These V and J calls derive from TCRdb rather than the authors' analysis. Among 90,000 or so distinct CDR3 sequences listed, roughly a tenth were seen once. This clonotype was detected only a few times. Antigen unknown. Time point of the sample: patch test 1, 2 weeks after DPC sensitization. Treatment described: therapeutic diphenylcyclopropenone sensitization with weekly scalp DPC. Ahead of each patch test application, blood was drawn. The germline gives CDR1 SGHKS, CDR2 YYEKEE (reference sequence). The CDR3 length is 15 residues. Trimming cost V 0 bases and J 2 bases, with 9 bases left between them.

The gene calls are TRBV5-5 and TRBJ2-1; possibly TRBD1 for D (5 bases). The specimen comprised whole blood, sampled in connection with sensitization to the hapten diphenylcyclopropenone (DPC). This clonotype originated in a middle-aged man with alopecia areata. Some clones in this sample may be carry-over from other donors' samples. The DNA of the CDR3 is TGTGCCAGCAGCTTGGGGTCAGGGACCTACAATGAGCAGTTCTTC. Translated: CASSLGSGTYNEQFF.